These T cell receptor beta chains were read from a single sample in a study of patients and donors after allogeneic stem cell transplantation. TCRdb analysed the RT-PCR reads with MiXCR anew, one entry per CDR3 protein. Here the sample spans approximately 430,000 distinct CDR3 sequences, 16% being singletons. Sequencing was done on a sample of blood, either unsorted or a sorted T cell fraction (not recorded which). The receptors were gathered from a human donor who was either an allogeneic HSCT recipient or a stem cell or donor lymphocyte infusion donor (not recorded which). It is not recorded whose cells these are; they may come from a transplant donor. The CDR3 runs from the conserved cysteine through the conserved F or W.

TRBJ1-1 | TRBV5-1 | CASSRGDRSNTEAFF
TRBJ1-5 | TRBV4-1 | CASSQGQGGNQPQHF
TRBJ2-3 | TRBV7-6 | CASSFPSGDYEGGTDTQYF
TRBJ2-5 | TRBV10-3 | CAIKGQGSWETQYF
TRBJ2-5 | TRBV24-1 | CATSDLSGSRETQYF
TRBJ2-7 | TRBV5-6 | CASSLASEQYF
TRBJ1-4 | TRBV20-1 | CSASGARGEKLFF
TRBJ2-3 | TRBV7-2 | CASSLAGAGTDTQYF
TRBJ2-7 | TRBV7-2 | CASSETGVYEQYF
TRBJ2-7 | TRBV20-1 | CSARAGTGSHEQYF